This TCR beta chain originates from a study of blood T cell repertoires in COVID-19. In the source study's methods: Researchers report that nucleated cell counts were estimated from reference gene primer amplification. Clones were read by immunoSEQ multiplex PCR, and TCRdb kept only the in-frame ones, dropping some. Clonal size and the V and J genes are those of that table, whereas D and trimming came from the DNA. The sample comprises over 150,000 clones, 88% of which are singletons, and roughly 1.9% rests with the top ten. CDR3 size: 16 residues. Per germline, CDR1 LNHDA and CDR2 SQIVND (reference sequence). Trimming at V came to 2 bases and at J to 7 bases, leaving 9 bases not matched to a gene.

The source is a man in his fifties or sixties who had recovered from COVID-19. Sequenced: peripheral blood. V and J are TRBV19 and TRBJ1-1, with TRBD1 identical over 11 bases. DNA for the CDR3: TGTGCCAGTAGTATAAAAGGACAGGGGGCGAACGGTGAAGCTTTCTTT. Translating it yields CASSIKGQGANGEAFF.